A single sample gave rise to the 24 T cell receptor beta chains below, sequenced in a study of T cells in Graves' hyperthyroidism and ophthalmopathy. Amplification targeted TCR beta CDR3 regions from RNA transcripts. With the HTBI primer set, the TCR CDR3 went through a first round of RT-PCR. TCRdb reanalysed the multiplex PCR reads using MiXCR and keeps one entry per CDR3 protein. The data hold 600,000 or so distinct CDR3 sequences, with roughly 15% observed a single time. The sequencing input was blood. The receptor set was obtained from a woman in her forties or fifties with Graves' ophthalmopathy.

This clonotype was counted at least ten times. The V gene is TRBV12-3 or TRBV12-4, the J gene TRBJ2-1; D is tentatively TRBD1 or TRBD2 (5 bases each). This CDR3 region has 14 residues. V was cut by 6 bases and J by 5 bases, with 14 bases left in between. In DNA form, the CDR3 reads TGTGCCAGCAGCCTCCGGGACGGCGACAATGAGCAGTTCTTC. Translating gives CASSLRDGDNEQFF.

This clonotype was detected a few times. This rearrangement joins TRBV9 to TRBJ1-5, with a weak D call TRBD1 (6 bases). The CDR3 sequence is 14 residues long. Germline V CDR1 and CDR2: SGDLS, YYNGEE. Between the trimmed V and J ends, which lost 10 bases and 6 bases, there was a span of 20 bases. CDR3 sequence (DNA): TGTGCCTCCGGTCTAGGGGGGCAGGGTCAGCCCCAGCATTTT. Translated: CASGLGGQGQPQHF.

The V gene is TRBV12-3 or TRBV12-4, the J gene TRBJ1-5; possible D gene TRBD1, 5 bases. Trimming removed 3 bases from V and 6 bases from J, with 15 bases in between. The CDR3 loop spans 15 amino acids. The CDR3 nucleotides are TGTGCCAGCAGTTTTGAAGGGGTGTTTAGTCAGCCCCAGCATTTT. Amino acid sequence: CASSFEGVFSQPQHF.

This clonotype has at least ten counts. This chain joins TRBV7-3 and TRBJ2-1, with D uncertain. Trimming took 1 base from V and 8 from J, leaving 15 bases between them. From germline, CDR1 is SGHTA and CDR2 FQGTGA. The CDR3 contains 15 residues. The DNA of the CDR3 is TGTGCCAGCAGCTTAAGTGGTCTATCGGGCGATGAGCAGTTCTTC. This translates into CASSLSGLSGDEQFF.

This clonotype has ten or more counts. The gene calls are TRBV19 and TRBJ2-5; no clear D gene. V lost 7 bases and J 3 bases, leaving 12 bases between the germline ends. The germline CDR1 and CDR2 sequences are LNHDA and SQIVND (reference sequence). The CDR3 extends over 13 amino acids. The CDR3 DNA sequence: TGTGCCAGTAATGAACGGCCAGAAGAGACCCAGTACTTC. Its protein product is CASNERPEETQYF.

This clonotype was detected ten times or more. CDR3: CAGVCWGQGPSNQPQHF. DNA of the CDR3: TGTGCCGGCGTATGTTGGGGACAGGGACCTAGCAATCAGCCCCAGCATTTT. The J gene is TRBJ1-5, the V gene TRBV6-2 or TRBV6-3; 9 positions match TRBD1. The ends lost 11 bases at V and 0 bases at J; junction bases unmatched: 14. CDR3 length: 17 residues. Per the germline V gene, CDR1 is MNHEY and CDR2 is SVGEGT.

This clonotype has ten or more counts. The chain carries TRBV2 and TRBJ2-5; D is undetermined. Germline V gene sequence: CDR1 SNHLY, CDR2 FYNNEI. The ends were cut back, 6 bases at V and 2 bases at J, with 7 bases in the middle. The CDR3 is 12 residues long. The CDR3 sequence is CASSDNQETQYF. In nucleotides, the CDR3 is TGTGCCAGCAGCGACAATCAAGAGACCCAGTACTTC.

The DNA for the CDR3 is TGTGCCAGCAGCCACAGGGACAGGTACTACGAGCAGTACTTC. Translating gives CASSHRDRYYEQYF. This chain joins TRBV7-2 and TRBJ2-7; 8 bases are shared with TRBD1. The junction had 6 bases not matched to a gene; V was cut back by 5 bases and J by 3 bases. Germline V gene lookup returns CDR1 SGHTA and CDR2 FQGNSA. This CDR3 is built from 14 residues.

This clonotype was picked up a small number of times. The V gene is TRBV14, the J gene TRBJ2-3; no firm D call. This CDR3 is 13 amino acids long. The V end lost 5 bases, the J end lost 1 base, and 7 bases lay between the germline ends. Germline V gene data show CDR1 as SGHDN and CDR2 as FVKESK. CDR3: CASSWVGTDTQYF. The CDR3 DNA reads TGTGCCAGCAGCTGGGTAGGCACAGATACGCAGTATTTT.

This clonotype has at least ten counts. This chain connects TRBV12-3 or TRBV12-4 to TRBJ2-3; 7 nucleotides agree with TRBD2. The CDR3 totals 13 residues. J was trimmed by 6 bases and V by 7 bases; bases with no gene match: 7. The CDR3 protein is CASTLVGGDTQYF. The CDR3 nucleotides are TGTGCCAGCACCCTAGTCGGGGGGGATACGCAGTATTTT.

This clonotype was seen many times. The chain has TRBV7-3 and TRBJ1-2; 8 positions match TRBD1. The ends lost 5 bases at V and 3 bases at J; junction bases unmatched: 5. This CDR3 region has 14 residues. Germline V gene data show CDR1 as SGHTA and CDR2 as FQGTGA. The CDR3 bases are TGTGCCAGCAGCCCAGACAGGGGCGACTATGGCTACACCTTC. This codes for CASSPDRGDYGYTF. Complete variable domain (other parts from reference TRBV7-3 and TRBJ1-2): GAGVSQTPSNKVTEKGKYVELRCDPISGHTALYWYRQSLGQGPEFLIYFQGTGAADDSGLPNDRFFAVRPEGSVSTLKIQRTERGDSAVYLCASSPDRGDYGYTFGSGTRLTVV.

Ten or more counts support this clonotype. The CDR3 reads CASSLYTLVGDPNEQFF. The CDR3 coding sequence is TGTGCCAGCAGTCTATACACGCTAGTTGGGGACCCCAATGAGCAGTTCTTC. The V and J genes are TRBV12-3 or TRBV12-4 and TRBJ2-1; the D call may be TRBD1 or TRBD2 (5 bases each). Trimming pared 5 bases from V and 6 bases from J, leaving 23 bases between. The CDR3 sequence is 17 residues long.

In this sample, this clonotype turned up many times. The chain carries TRBV7-6 and TRBJ2-1, with D tentatively TRBD1 (6 bases). Germline V CDR1 and CDR2: SGHVS, FNYEAQ. This CDR3 is built from 14 residues. V lost 1 base to trimming and J lost 9 bases, with 13 bases between them. In nucleotides, the CDR3 is TGTGCCAGCAGCTTAGGGGCAGGGGCAGGTGAGCAGTTCTTC. It is translated as CASSLGAGAGEQFF.

The sample holds many counts of this clonotype. The chain carries TRBV5-5 and TRBJ2-5, with 15 bases that match TRBD2. Germline trimming cut 1 base from V and 5 bases from J; bases unmatched to any gene: 6. The germline V gene encodes CDR1 SGHKS and CDR2 YYEKEE (reference sequence). This CDR3 spans 17 amino acids. The CDR3 loop reads CASSLITGTSGRETQYF. DNA of the CDR3: TGTGCCAGCAGCTTGATTACCGGGACTAGCGGGAGGGAGACCCAGTACTTC.

This clonotype was detected a few times. J is TRBJ2-1 and V is TRBV9; 7 bases align to TRBD1. This CDR3 region has 15 residues. The trim removed 4 bases at V and 5 bases at J, leaving 9 bases unmatched. CDR1 SGDLS and CDR2 YYNGEE come from the germline V gene. In DNA form, the CDR3 reads TGTGCCAGCAGCCCTTCCGGGACAGATAACAATGAGCAGTTCTTC. Its translation is CASSPSGTDNNEQFF.

This clonotype was picked up many times. This sequence joins TRBV28 and TRBJ2-2; 9 nucleotides line up with TRBD1. V dropped 8 bases and J dropped 6; count of bases not matched to a gene: 10. The CDR3 totals 15 residues. Germline CDR1 and CDR2: MDHEN and SYDVKM. The CDR3 loop is CASLNRGQLAGELFF. The CDR3 bases are TGTGCCAGCCTAAACAGGGGGCAGTTGGCCGGGGAGCTGTTTTTT.

The V and J genes are TRBV10-3 and TRBJ2-7; 7 bases fit TRBD1. Germline V gene data show CDR1 as ENHRY and CDR2 as SYGVKD. After removal of 9 bases from V and 2 bases from J, the junction contained 13 bases not matched to a gene. CDR3 length: 15 residues. CDR3 DNA sequence: TGTGCCATATCGATACTCCGGGGACAGACCTACGAGCAGTACTTC. Translated, it gives CAISILRGQTYEQYF.

This clonotype appeared many times. The V call is TRBV7-2, the J call TRBJ1-2; the match to TRBD1 covers 9 bases. Germline CDR1 SGHTA, CDR2 FQGNSA. The CDR3 is 14 residues long. V lost 3 bases to trimming and J lost 4 bases; unmatched junction nucleotides: 3. The CDR3 DNA reads as TGTGCCAGCAGCTTGCTGACAGGGGGCTATGGCTACACCTTC. It translates to CASSLLTGGYGYTF. Looking up the rest from reference TRBV7-2 and TRBJ1-2 gives the full variable domain: GAGVSQSPSNKVTEKGKDVELRCDPISGHTALYWYRQSLGQGLEFLIYFQGNSAPDKSGLPSDRFSAERTGGSVSTLTIQRTQQEDSAVYLCASSLLTGGYGYTFGSGTRLTVV.

This clonotype came up once. One end of the junction does not line up with germline, which may come from a read error. The chain couples TRBV9 to TRBJ2-1; D is unresolved. CDR3 length equals 12 residues. CDR1 and CDR2 (germline): SGDLS, YYNGEE. CDR3 protein: CAGSDVENEQFF. In DNA, the CDR3 is TGTGCCGGCAGCGACGTCGAGAATGAGCAGTTCTTC.

The chain recombines TRBV10-3 with TRBJ1-3, with 7 bases aligning to TRBD1. The germline gives CDR1 ENHRY, CDR2 SYGVKD. V gave up 11 bases and J gave up 6 bases; unmatched junction bases: 13. CDR3 size: 14 residues. The CDR3 spells CASLMGQTENTIYF. The CDR3 nucleotides are TGTGCCTCACTCATGGGACAGACAGAAAACACCATATATTTT.

The chain employs TRBV29-1 and TRBJ2-1; D is unresolved. Germline V gene data show CDR1 as SQVTM and CDR2 as ANQGSEA. The CDR3 covers 12 residues. Trimming removed 6 bases from V and 8 bases from J, with 14 bases in between. Written as DNA, the CDR3 is TGCAGCGTAACCCTCCTACGGGATGAGCAGTTCTTC. Residues: CSVTLLRDEQFF.

This clonotype was observed at least ten times. The chain recombines TRBV7-8 with TRBJ1-5; 8 bases line up with TRBD1. The CDR3 runs 17 residues. V lost 4 bases to trimming and J lost 3 bases; unmatched junction nucleotides: 11. The germline V gene has CDR1 SGHVS and CDR2 FQNEAQ. The DNA of the CDR3 is TGTGCCAGCAGCTCATATCCGGGACAGGAGAACAATCAGCCCCAGCATTTT. Protein product: CASSSYPGQENNQPQHF.

Turning to this clonotype: This sequence may be a read error, since a much larger clone differs from it by one base. The V and J genes are TRBV2 and TRBJ2-1; 10 positions match TRBD2. Near its end, the DNA agrees better with TRBJ2-7, so the J call may be wrong. This CDR3 is built from 14 residues. From germline, CDR1 is SNHLY and CDR2 FYNNEI. Here the CDR3 DNA reads TGTGCCAGCAAACCGGGACTAGCGTCCAATGAGCAGTACTTC. It yields the protein CASKPGLASNEQYF.

As DNA, the CDR3 is TGTGCCAGCAGCTCGTACGGACTAGCGGGAGGTGATAGGAGGGAGCAGTACTTC. Amino acids: CASSSYGLAGGDRREQYF. V usage is TRBV7-2 and J usage is TRBJ2-7; 14 bases match TRBD2. This CDR3 spans 18 amino acids. V was pared by 4 bases and J by 7 bases, with 15 bases of the junction left unmatched. Germline V CDR1 and CDR2: SGHTA, FQGNSA.